These T cell receptor beta chains were read from a single sample in a study of blood T cell repertoires in COVID-19. Sequencing used immunoSEQ multiplex PCR; TCRdb keeps in-frame clones, though not all of them. The sample holds tens of thousands of clones, over 70% seen once. Sample: peripheral blood. These TCRs come from a man between 65 and 85 years old with active COVID-19. Each CDR3 is given without its conserved first and last residue. Clone sizes are given selectively: once, few, many, or a class where the clone is expanded.

v_gene: TRBV27; abundance: .; j_gene: TRBJ2-7; CDR3aa: ASSLHHRGGYEQY
v_gene: TRBV25-1; abundance: .; j_gene: TRBJ2-3; CDR3aa: ASSEWGQRGVGDTQY
v_gene: TRBV7-9; abundance: .; j_gene: TRBJ2-1; CDR3aa: ASRASSYNEQF
v_gene: TRBV6-5; abundance: .; j_gene: TRBJ2-7; CDR3aa: ASRASGDYEQY
v_gene: TRBV7-2; abundance: .; j_gene: TRBJ2-5; CDR3aa: ASSFGREETQY
v_gene: TRBV28; abundance: .; j_gene: TRBJ2-7; CDR3aa: ASSSPGQGHEQY
v_gene: TRBV4-1; abundance: .; j_gene: TRBJ2-4; CDR3aa: ASSQEVARELAKNIQY
v_gene: TRBV6-5; abundance: few; j_gene: TRBJ1-5; CDR3aa: ASSTRGQVYQPQH
v_gene: TRBV30; abundance: .; j_gene: TRBJ2-2; CDR3aa: AWTRGVGNTGELF
v_gene: TRBV4-2; abundance: .; j_gene: TRBJ2-2; CDR3aa: ASSQDQGQSTGELF
v_gene: TRBV12-5; abundance: .; j_gene: TRBJ1-5; CDR3aa: ASGFGTLGQPQH
v_gene: TRBV6-5; abundance: .; j_gene: TRBJ2-7; CDR3aa: ASSYRGASYEQY
v_gene: TRBV28; abundance: .; j_gene: TRBJ2-1; CDR3aa: ASSSPGGNEQF
v_gene: TRBV2; abundance: .; j_gene: TRBJ2-7; CDR3aa: ASSTRRGAGEQY
v_gene: TRBV6-1; abundance: .; j_gene: TRBJ2-4; CDR3aa: ASSEAGGRSKNIQY
v_gene: TRBV19; abundance: .; j_gene: TRBJ2-2; CDR3aa: ASSYTSGAGELF
v_gene: TRBV16; abundance: .; j_gene: TRBJ1-5; CDR3aa: ASSPLGEDRDHDRAQH
v_gene: TRBV3-1/TRBV3-2; abundance: few; j_gene: TRBJ1-6; CDR3aa: ASSPNSGVTPLH
v_gene: TRBV10-3; abundance: .; j_gene: TRBJ2-3; CDR3aa: AIGSLGINIDSTDTQY
v_gene: TRBV3-1/TRBV3-2; abundance: .; j_gene: TRBJ1-2; CDR3aa: ASSRLQGGGYGYT
v_gene: TRBV27; abundance: few; j_gene: TRBJ2-5; CDR3aa: ASSINRDQETQY
v_gene: TRBV19; abundance: .; j_gene: TRBJ1-2; CDR3aa: ASSPLPGQPNYGYT
v_gene: TRBV19; abundance: .; j_gene: TRBJ2-2; CDR3aa: ASSERAGELF
v_gene: TRBV28; abundance: .; j_gene: TRBJ2-1; CDR3aa: AGLETGTRTGF
v_gene: TRBV15; abundance: .; j_gene: TRBJ1-2; CDR3aa: ATSRTGDMMNYGYT
v_gene: TRBV2; abundance: .; j_gene: TRBJ2-7; CDR3aa: ASRRANAGHEQY
v_gene: TRBV19; abundance: few; j_gene: TRBJ1-4; CDR3aa: ASKGDRFNEKLF
v_gene: TRBV21-1; abundance: .; j_gene: TRBJ2-7; CDR3aa: ASSERQGALECLRSYEQY
v_gene: TRBV19; abundance: .; j_gene: TRBJ2-5; CDR3aa: ASSIGGSGGQETQY
v_gene: TRBV24-1; abundance: few; j_gene: TRBJ2-3; CDR3aa: ATMKGTSGLADTQY
v_gene: TRBV7-9; abundance: .; j_gene: TRBJ1-1; CDR3aa: ASSLYRGGNTEAF
v_gene: TRBV29-1; abundance: .; j_gene: TRBJ1-1; CDR3aa: SAKTGSRATEAF
v_gene: TRBV27; abundance: once; j_gene: TRBJ2-2; CDR3aa: ASSYVGRTGDTGELF
v_gene: TRBV7-9; abundance: few; j_gene: TRBJ2-7; CDR3aa: ASSPLTGGNYEQY
v_gene: TRBV6-5; abundance: .; j_gene: TRBJ1-1; CDR3aa: ASRVGRNTEAF
v_gene: TRBV11-3; abundance: .; j_gene: TRBJ2-2; CDR3aa: ASSSPVSADTGELF
v_gene: TRBV7-9; abundance: once; j_gene: TRBJ1-4; CDR3aa: ASSPTGRINEKLF
v_gene: TRBV28; abundance: once; j_gene: TRBJ2-7; CDR3aa: ASSAMTGIREQY
v_gene: TRBV9; abundance: .; j_gene: TRBJ2-7; CDR3aa: ASSVAAGYEQY
v_gene: TRBV7-3; abundance: .; j_gene: TRBJ1-1; CDR3aa: ASLTGPNTEAF
v_gene: TRBV10-1; abundance: .; j_gene: TRBJ2-7; CDR3aa: ASSERGAGNEEQY
v_gene: TRBV10-3; abundance: .; j_gene: TRBJ2-5; CDR3aa: AISGSGVADTGETQY
v_gene: TRBV7-8; abundance: .; j_gene: TRBJ2-7; CDR3aa: ASSRAALRGLSYEQY
v_gene: TRBV5-6; abundance: many; j_gene: TRBJ1-2; CDR3aa: ASPKGQDGYT
v_gene: TRBV6-5; abundance: .; j_gene: TRBJ2-7; CDR3aa: ASRKTEVYEQY
v_gene: TRBV2; abundance: .; j_gene: TRBJ2-1; CDR3aa: ASQLWVAGEQF
v_gene: TRBV28; abundance: .; j_gene: TRBJ2-3; CDR3aa: ASRKGDRDLDTQY
v_gene: TRBV11-3; abundance: .; j_gene: TRBJ2-2; CDR3aa: ASSFITTGELF
v_gene: TRBV10-3; abundance: .; j_gene: TRBJ1-6; CDR3aa: AIKEQGGNSPLH
v_gene: TRBV5-1; abundance: .; j_gene: TRBJ2-5; CDR3aa: ASSLAGQGGGTQY
v_gene: TRBV30; abundance: .; j_gene: TRBJ1-2; CDR3aa: AWGEPGQGYGYT
v_gene: TRBV6-5; abundance: .; j_gene: TRBJ2-2; CDR3aa: ASSRGGELF
v_gene: TRBV7-6; abundance: few; j_gene: TRBJ2-7; CDR3aa: ASSPSTTGSYEQY
v_gene: TRBV2; abundance: .; j_gene: TRBJ1-6; CDR3aa: ASRDFRDRGSPLH
v_gene: TRBV7-9; abundance: few; j_gene: TRBJ2-7; CDR3aa: ASSPNRGPANPYEQY
v_gene: TRBV5-1; abundance: .; j_gene: TRBJ2-2; CDR3aa: ASSPGLITGELF
v_gene: TRBV28; abundance: .; j_gene: TRBJ1-4; CDR3aa: ASSWGTGVEKLF